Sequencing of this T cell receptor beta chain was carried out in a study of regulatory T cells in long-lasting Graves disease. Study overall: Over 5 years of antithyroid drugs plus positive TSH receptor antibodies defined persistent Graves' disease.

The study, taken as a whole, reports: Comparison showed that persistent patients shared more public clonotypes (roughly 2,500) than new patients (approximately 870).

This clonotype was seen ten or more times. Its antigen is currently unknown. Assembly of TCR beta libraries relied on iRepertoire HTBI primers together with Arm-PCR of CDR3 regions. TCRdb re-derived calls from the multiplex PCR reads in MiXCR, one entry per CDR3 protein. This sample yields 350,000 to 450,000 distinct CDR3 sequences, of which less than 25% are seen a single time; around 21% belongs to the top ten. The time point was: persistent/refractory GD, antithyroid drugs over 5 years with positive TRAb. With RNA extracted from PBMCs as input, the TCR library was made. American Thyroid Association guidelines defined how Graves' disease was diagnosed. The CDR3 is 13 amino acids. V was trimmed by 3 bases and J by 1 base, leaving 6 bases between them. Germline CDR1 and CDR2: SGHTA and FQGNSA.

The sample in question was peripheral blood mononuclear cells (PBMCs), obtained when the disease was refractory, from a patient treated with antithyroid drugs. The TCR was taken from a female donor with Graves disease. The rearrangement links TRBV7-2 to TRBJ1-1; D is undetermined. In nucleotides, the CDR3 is TGTGCCAGCAGCTTTGGAAGGAACACTGAAGCTTTCTTT. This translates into CASSFGRNTEAFF.